These T cell receptor beta chains were read from a single sample in a study of OX40 agonist ivuxolimab in advanced cancers. Sequencing was performed with immunoSEQ multiplex PCR; in TCRdb, only in-frame clones are kept and a portion is missing. This sample has roughly 86,000 clones; approximately 90% occur once, and the top ten carry roughly 0.72%. The sample consisted of CD4+ or CD8+ T cells sorted from blood, taken in a trial of the OX40 agonist ivuxolimab. These receptors all come from an adult with an advanced solid tumor such as melanoma, head and neck, liver or kidney cancer. Both conserved end residues are trimmed from each CDR3. Each record gives: V gene, CDR3 protein.

TRBV5-1,ASSLTIRSEQY
TRBV11-3,ASSLGYSGNTIY
TRBV2,ASRSQGAGVNQPQH
TRBV2,ASRWGLHGTDTQY
TRBV6-9,ASSYSQGAHYEQY
TRBV9,ASSVVDRVNEQF
TRBV6-1,ASSEDLYNEQF
TRBV4-1,ASSHGLAGRGPTDTQY
TRBV7-3,ASSLQGRVNEQF
TRBV6-6,ASSYQRGDEQY
TRBV5-4,ASSLEGQTYEQY
TRBV9,ASSVAGGNNEQF
TRBV28,ASSLRQGSTDTQY
TRBV7-9,ASSSGFRASGELF
TRBV2,ASSEGQQYLKNIQY
TRBV12-5,ASGSPGQLAKNIQY